One and the same sample provided the 13 T cell receptor beta chains below, sequenced in a study of T-cell memory formation after mild COVID-19. TCRdb itself ran the 5' RACE reads through MiXCR, one entry per CDR3 protein. Of roughly 260,000 distinct CDR3 sequences detected, about 15% appear once; the ten largest clones hold approximately 3.6%. Sequencing was carried out using PBMCs or a T cell subset sorted from them (not recorded which). Receptors were obtained from a man between 18 and 35 years old who had mild COVID-19 (a few samples of this study predate the infection). Cell type and time point are not known.

The chain couples TRBV9 to TRBJ1-2; D may be TRBD1 (5 bases). Germline V gene sequence: CDR1 SGDLS, CDR2 YYNGEE. This CDR3 is built from 14 residues. V was trimmed by 0 bases and J by 8 bases, leaving 14 bases between them. DNA for the CDR3: TGTGCCAGCAGCGTAGCCCCAGGGATGGGCGGCTACACCTTC. As protein: CASSVAPGMGGYTF.

The genes are TRBV7-9 and TRBJ1-2, with TRBD1 matching 10 bases. The CDR3 loop spans 14 amino acids. V shed 5 bases and J 7 bases; nucleotides not matched to a gene: 7. Germline V gene lookup returns CDR1 SEHNR and CDR2 FQNEAQ (reference sequence). This chain's CDR3 is CASSPRTGGLGYTF. In DNA, the CDR3 is TGTGCCAGCAGCCCAAGGACAGGGGGGCTTGGCTACACCTTC.

This clonotype came up a few times. The V gene is TRBV7-9, the J gene TRBJ2-1; D is undetermined. Germline CDR1 reads SEHNR; CDR2 reads FQNEAQ (reference sequence). The CDR3 runs 15 residues. V was clipped by 3 bases and J by 9 bases, with 18 bases between them. The CDR3 sequence: CASSFWTTLPIEQFF. DNA for the CDR3: TGTGCCAGCAGCTTTTGGACGACCCTACCGATTGAGCAGTTCTTC. The variable domain in full, with the rest retrieved from reference TRBV7-9 and TRBJ2-1, is DTGVSQNPRHKITKRGQNVTFRCDPISEHNRLYWYRQTLGQGPEFLTYFQNEAQLEKSRLLSDRFSAERPKGSFSTLEIQRTEQGDSAMYLCASSFWTTLPIEQFFGPGTRLTVL.

The chain is built from TRBV11-2 and TRBJ1-1; tentatively, D is TRBD1 (5 bases). Trimming shortened V by 5 bases and J by 11 bases, and 21 bases separated the two germline ends. CDR1 is SGHAT, CDR2 FQNNGV, per germline. The CDR3 runs 14 residues. CDR3 protein: CASSPTGDGVWAFF. In nucleotides, the CDR3 is TGTGCCAGCAGCCCCACCGGGGACGGGGTGTGGGCTTTCTTT.

In this sample, this clonotype turned up a few times. The chain couples TRBV7-2 to TRBJ2-1; 10 nucleotides agree with TRBD2. The CDR3 spans 13 residues. With V trimmed by 5 bases and J by 15 bases, 10 bases remained unmatched. Germline V gene lookup returns CDR1 SGHTA and CDR2 FQGNSA. For the CDR3, the DNA is TGTGCCAGCAGCGACATCCTAGCGGGGGATCCGTTCTTC. It yields the protein CASSDILAGDPFF.

This clonotype has only a few counts. The V and J genes are TRBV5-6 and TRBJ1-6; possibly TRBD1 for D (5 bases). V was trimmed by 4 bases and J by 7 bases, leaving 18 bases between them. The germline V gene has CDR1 SGHDT and CDR2 YYEEEE. The CDR3 is 16 amino acids. As DNA, the CDR3 is TGTGCCAGCAGCCCGCGGTGGGGGGGACGCAATTCACCCCTCCACTTT. Amino acid sequence: CASSPRWGGRNSPLHF.

This clonotype was counted only a few times. J is TRBJ1-2 and V is TRBV27; tentative D call: TRBD1 (6 bases). The V gene's germline CDR1 is MNHEY and CDR2 SMNVEV (reference sequence). The V and J ends lost 4 bases and 9 bases respectively, with 15 bases between them. The CDR3 length is 13 residues. CDR3 protein: CASSSETGARYTF. Here the CDR3 DNA reads TGTGCCAGCAGTTCAGAGACAGGAGCCCGCTACACCTTC.

This clonotype was seen a handful of times. The V call is TRBV12-3 or TRBV12-4, the J call TRBJ2-3; 7 bases fit TRBD2. The junction had 8 bases not matched to a gene; V was cut back by 7 bases and J by 4 bases. The CDR3 extends over 14 amino acids. CDR3 region: CASTLGGLSDTQYF. The CDR3 region has the DNA TGTGCCAGCACACTCGGGGGGTTGTCAGATACGCAGTATTTT.

This clonotype appeared a few times. The CDR3 sequence is CASSLAGRAFF. The CDR3 bases are TGCGCCAGCAGCTTGGCCGGCAGGGCTTTCTTT. This chain connects TRBV5-1 to TRBJ1-1; no clear D. Trimming took off 0 bases at V and 11 bases at J, with 8 bases between the two ends. Germline CDR1 SGHRS, CDR2 YFSETQ. The CDR3 is made up of 11 amino acids.

The rearrangement joins TRBV7-9 to TRBJ1-5, with unresolved D. Germline V lookup: CDR1 SEHNR, CDR2 FQNEAQ (reference sequence). This CDR3 has 13 residues. The germline V and J ends were trimmed by 5 bases and 5 bases, with 10 bases remaining between them. The CDR3 DNA is TGTGCCAGCAGCGCGCAGAGGGATCAGCCCCAGCATTTT. This gives the protein CASSAQRDQPQHF.

This clonotype was counted between two and nine times. V usage is TRBV5-1 and J usage is TRBJ1-6; D is ambiguous. The CDR3 is 13 amino acids. The V end was cut by 1 base, the J end by 9 bases, with 8 bases between. Germline V gene lookup returns CDR1 SGHRS and CDR2 YFSETQ. The CDR3 here is CASSLSVFSPLHF. The CDR3 DNA reads as TGCGCCAGCAGCTTGAGTGTGTTTTCACCCCTCCACTTT.

In this sample, this clonotype turned up a few times. This chain links TRBV7-9 with TRBJ2-6; D may match TRBD1 or TRBD2 (6 bases each). Per the germline V gene, CDR1 is SEHNR and CDR2 is FQNEAQ (reference sequence). The CDR3 consists of 19 residues. V gave up 4 bases and J gave up 0 bases, with 19 bases separating them. CDR3 DNA: TGTGCCAGCAGCTCGACTAGACAGGCGGAAAGCTCTGGGGCCAACGTCCTGACTTTC. Translation: CASSSTRQAESSGANVLTF.

This chain's CDR3 is CSVVTGGVVGELFF. In DNA, the CDR3 is TGCAGCGTCGTGACAGGGGGCGTAGTCGGGGAGCTGTTTTTT. The chain joins TRBV29-1 to TRBJ2-2; 10 positions match TRBD1. The CDR3 is 14 residues long. Germline V gene sequence: CDR1 SQVTM, CDR2 ANQGSEA. V shed 6 bases, J shed 7 bases, and the junction held 8 bases outside the gene matches.